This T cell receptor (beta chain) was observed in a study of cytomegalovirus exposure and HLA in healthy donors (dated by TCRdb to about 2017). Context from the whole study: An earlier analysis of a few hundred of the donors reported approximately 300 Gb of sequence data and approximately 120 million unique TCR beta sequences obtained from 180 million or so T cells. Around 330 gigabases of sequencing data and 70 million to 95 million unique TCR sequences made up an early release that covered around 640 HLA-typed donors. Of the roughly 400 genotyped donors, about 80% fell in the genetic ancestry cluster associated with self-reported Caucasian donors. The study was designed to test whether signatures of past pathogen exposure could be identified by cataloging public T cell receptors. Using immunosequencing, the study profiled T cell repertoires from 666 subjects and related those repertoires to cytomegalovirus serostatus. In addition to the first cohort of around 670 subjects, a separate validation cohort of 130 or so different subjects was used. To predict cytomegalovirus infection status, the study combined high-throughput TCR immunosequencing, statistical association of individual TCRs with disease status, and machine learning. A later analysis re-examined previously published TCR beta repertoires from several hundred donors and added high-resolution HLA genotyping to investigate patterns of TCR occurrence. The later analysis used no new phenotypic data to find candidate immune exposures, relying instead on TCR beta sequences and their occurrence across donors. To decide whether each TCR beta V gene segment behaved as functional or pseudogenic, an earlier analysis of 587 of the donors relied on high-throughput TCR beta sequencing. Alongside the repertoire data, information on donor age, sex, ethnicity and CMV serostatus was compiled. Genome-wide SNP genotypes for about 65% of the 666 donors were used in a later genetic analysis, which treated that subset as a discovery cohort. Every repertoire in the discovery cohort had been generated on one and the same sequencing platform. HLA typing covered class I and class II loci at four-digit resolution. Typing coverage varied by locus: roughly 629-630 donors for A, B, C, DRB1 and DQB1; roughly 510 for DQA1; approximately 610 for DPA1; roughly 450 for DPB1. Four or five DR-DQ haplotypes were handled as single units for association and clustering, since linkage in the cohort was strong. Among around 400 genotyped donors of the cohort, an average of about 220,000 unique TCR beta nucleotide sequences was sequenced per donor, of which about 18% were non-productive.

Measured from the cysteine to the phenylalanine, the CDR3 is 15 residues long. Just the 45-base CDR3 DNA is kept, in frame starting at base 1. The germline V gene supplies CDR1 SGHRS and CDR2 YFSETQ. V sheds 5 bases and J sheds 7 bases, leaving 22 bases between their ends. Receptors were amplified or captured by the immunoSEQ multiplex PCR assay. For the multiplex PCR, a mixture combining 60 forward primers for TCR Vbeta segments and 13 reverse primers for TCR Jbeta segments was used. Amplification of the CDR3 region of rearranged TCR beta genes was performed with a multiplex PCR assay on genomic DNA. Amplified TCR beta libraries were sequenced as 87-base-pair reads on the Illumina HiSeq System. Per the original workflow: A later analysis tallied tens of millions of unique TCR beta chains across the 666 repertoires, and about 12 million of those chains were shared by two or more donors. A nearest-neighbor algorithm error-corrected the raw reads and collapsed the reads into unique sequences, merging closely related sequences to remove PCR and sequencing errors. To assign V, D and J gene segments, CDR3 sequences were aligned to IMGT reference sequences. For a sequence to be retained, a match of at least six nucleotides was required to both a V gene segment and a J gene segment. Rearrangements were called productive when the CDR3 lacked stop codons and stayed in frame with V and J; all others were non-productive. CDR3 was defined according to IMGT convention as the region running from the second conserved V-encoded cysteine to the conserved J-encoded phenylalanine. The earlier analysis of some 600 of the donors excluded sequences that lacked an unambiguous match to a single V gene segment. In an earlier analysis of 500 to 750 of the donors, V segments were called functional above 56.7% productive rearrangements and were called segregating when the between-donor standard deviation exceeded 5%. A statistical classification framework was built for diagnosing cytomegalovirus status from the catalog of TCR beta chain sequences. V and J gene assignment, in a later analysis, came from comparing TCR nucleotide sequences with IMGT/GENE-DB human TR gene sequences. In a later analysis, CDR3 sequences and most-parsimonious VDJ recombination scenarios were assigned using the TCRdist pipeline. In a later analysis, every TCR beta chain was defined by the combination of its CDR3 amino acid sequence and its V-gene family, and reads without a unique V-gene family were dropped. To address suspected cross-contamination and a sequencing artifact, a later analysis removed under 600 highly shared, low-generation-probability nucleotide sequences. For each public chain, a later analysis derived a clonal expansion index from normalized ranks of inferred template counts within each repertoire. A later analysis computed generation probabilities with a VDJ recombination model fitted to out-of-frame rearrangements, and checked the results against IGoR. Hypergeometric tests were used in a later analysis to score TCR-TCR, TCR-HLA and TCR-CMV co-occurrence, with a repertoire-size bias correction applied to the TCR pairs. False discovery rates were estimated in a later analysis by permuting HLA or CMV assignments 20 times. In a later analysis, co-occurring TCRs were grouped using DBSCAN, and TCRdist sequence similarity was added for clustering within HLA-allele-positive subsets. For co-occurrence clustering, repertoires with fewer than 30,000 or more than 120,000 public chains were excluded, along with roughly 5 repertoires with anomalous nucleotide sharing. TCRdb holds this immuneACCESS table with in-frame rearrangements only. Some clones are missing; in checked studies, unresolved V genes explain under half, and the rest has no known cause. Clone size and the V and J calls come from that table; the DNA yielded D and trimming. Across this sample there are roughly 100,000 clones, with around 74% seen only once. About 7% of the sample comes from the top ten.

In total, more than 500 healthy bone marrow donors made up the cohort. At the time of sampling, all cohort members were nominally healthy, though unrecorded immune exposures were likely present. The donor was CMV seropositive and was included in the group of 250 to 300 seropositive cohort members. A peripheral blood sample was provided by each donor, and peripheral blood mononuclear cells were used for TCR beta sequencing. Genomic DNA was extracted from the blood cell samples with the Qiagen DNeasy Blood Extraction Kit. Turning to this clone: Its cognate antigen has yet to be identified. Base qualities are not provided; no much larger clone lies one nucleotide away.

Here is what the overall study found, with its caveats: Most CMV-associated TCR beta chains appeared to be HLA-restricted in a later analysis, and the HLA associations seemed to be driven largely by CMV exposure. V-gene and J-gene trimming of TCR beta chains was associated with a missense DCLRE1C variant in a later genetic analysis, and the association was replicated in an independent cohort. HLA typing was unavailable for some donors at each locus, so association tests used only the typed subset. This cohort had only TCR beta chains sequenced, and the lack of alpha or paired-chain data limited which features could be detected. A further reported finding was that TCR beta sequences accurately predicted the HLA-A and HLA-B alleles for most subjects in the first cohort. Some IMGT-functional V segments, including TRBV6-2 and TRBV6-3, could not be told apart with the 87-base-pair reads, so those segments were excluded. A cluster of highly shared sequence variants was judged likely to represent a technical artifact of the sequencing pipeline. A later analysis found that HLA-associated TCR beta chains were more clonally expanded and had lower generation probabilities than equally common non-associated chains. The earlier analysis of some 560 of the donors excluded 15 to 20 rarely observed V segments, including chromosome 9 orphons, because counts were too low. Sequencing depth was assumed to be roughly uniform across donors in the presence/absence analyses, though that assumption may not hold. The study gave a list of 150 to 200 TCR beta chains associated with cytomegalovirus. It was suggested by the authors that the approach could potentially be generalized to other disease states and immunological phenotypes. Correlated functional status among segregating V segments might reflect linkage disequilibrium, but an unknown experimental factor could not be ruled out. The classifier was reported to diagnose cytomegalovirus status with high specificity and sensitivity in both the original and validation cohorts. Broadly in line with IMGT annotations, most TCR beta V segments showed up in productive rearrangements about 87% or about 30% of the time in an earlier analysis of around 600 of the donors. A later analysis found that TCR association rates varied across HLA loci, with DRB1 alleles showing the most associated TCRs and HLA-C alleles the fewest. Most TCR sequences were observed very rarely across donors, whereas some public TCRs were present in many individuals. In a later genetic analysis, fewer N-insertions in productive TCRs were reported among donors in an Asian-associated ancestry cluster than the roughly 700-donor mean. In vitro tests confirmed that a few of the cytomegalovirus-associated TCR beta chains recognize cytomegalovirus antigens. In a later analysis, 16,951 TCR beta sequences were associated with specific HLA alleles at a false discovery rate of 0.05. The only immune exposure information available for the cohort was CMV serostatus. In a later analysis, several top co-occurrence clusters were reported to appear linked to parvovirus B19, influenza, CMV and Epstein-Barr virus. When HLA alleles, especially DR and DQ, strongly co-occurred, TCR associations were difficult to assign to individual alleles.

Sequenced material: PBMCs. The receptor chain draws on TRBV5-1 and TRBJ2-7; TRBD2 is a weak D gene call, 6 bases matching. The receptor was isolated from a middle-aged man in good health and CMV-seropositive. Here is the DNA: TGCGCCAGCAGTTCTGGGACTCCTCAGATTGATGAGCAGTACTTC. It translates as CASSSGTPQIDEQYF.